The rows below give T cell receptor beta chains drawn from one sample of a study of blood T cell repertoires in COVID-19. The protocol was immunoSEQ multiplex PCR, while the TCRdb copy is restricted to in-frame clones and leaves out a portion. This sample has about 180,000 clones; 82% occur once, and the top ten carry 8.4%. Source material: peripheral blood. The origin of the receptors is a woman aged 70-85 years with acute or convalescent COVID-19. Both conserved end residues are part of each CDR3. The D gene is left open where the match is weak. A row's size may be missing; if present it is once, few, many or a size class.

clone size: .
J gene: TRBJ1-1
V gene: TRBV7-9
D gene: TRBD1
CDR3 protein: CASSPGGRNTEAFF
CDR3 DNA: TGTGCCAGCAGCCCAGGGGGTCGGAACACTGAAGCTTTCTTT

clone size: .
J gene: TRBJ1-2
V gene: TRBV19
D gene: TRBD1
CDR3 protein: CASSPQTGNYGYTF
CDR3 DNA: TGTGCCAGTAGTCCGCAGACAGGGAACTATGGCTACACCTTC

clone size: .
J gene: TRBJ2-7
V gene: TRBV19
D gene: .
CDR3 protein: CASSIRGSDYEQYF
CDR3 DNA: TGTGCCAGTAGTATCAGGGGTAGTGACTACGAGCAGTACTTC

clone size: .
J gene: TRBJ1-1
V gene: TRBV27
D gene: .
CDR3 protein: CASSPHLGLGGDGTEAFF
CDR3 DNA: TGTGCCAGCAGTCCCCACCTTGGCCTTGGGGGGGATGGCACTGAAGCTTTCTTT

clone size: .
J gene: TRBJ2-5
V gene: TRBV6-2/TRBV6-3
D gene: TRBD2
CDR3 protein: CASSYAGLAQETQYF
CDR3 DNA: TGTGCCAGCAGTTACGCGGGACTAGCGCAAGAGACCCAGTACTTC

clone size: .
J gene: TRBJ1-1
V gene: TRBV5-1
D gene: TRBD1
CDR3 protein: CASSITGDLMNTEAFF
CDR3 DNA: TGCGCCAGCAGCATTACAGGGGACCTAATGAACACTGAAGCTTTCTTT

clone size: .
J gene: TRBJ1-6
V gene: TRBV27
D gene: .
CDR3 protein: CASLSSYNSPLHF
CDR3 DNA: TGTGCCAGCCTTAGCTCCTATAATTCACCCCTCCACTTT

clone size: .
J gene: TRBJ1-2
V gene: TRBV9
D gene: TRBD1
CDR3 protein: CASSVSPGGDGYTF
CDR3 DNA: TGTGCCAGCAGCGTAAGTCCAGGGGGCGATGGCTACACCTTC

clone size: .
J gene: TRBJ1-4
V gene: TRBV5-1
D gene: .
CDR3 protein: CASSGGLGTNEKLFF
CDR3 DNA: TGCGCCAGCAGCGGGGGACTCGGAACTAATGAAAAACTGTTTTTT

clone size: few
J gene: TRBJ2-1
V gene: TRBV12-2
D gene: .
CDR3 protein: CASRPGRGLAGGTHSYNEQFF
CDR3 DNA: TGTGCAAGTCGCCCCGGGCGGGGACTAGCGGGAGGTACTCACTCCTACAATGAGCAGTTCTTC

clone size: .
J gene: TRBJ2-1
V gene: TRBV4-2
D gene: TRBD2
CDR3 protein: CASSQGTSGGSYNEQFF
CDR3 DNA: TGTGCCAGCAGCCAAGGGACTAGCGGGGGCTCCTACAATGAGCAGTTCTTC

clone size: .
J gene: TRBJ2-5
V gene: TRBV5-1
D gene: TRBD2
CDR3 protein: CASSYGTSGLETQYF
CDR3 DNA: TGCGCCAGCAGCTACGGGACTAGCGGGCTTGAGACCCAGTACTTC

clone size: .
J gene: TRBJ1-2
V gene: TRBV6-1
D gene: TRBD1
CDR3 protein: CASSEARQGANYGYTF
CDR3 DNA: TGTGCCAGCAGTGAAGCGCGACAGGGAGCTAACTATGGCTACACCTTC

clone size: .
J gene: TRBJ2-3
V gene: TRBV15
D gene: .
CDR3 protein: CATSLGGAPTDTQYF
CDR3 DNA: TGTGCCACTTCTTTAGGGGGGGCTCCCACAGATACGCAGTATTTT

clone size: .
J gene: TRBJ2-4
V gene: TRBV5-3
D gene: .
CDR3 protein: CARSSTEFSKNIQYF
CDR3 DNA: TGTGCCAGAAGCTCGACGGAGTTTTCCAAAAACATTCAGTACTTC

clone size: .
J gene: TRBJ1-1
V gene: TRBV25-1
D gene: .
CDR3 protein: CASSDRNTEAFF
CDR3 DNA: TGTGCCAGCAGTGATAGGAACACTGAAGCTTTCTTT

clone size: .
J gene: TRBJ2-3
V gene: TRBV5-1
D gene: .
CDR3 protein: CASTTGSGTDTQYF
CDR3 DNA: TGCGCCAGCACTACAGGAAGCGGCACAGATACGCAGTATTTT

clone size: .
J gene: TRBJ2-6
V gene: TRBV11-2
D gene: TRBD1
CDR3 protein: CASSLRDSPFSGANVLTF
CDR3 DNA: TGTGCCAGCAGCCTCCGGGACAGCCCTTTCTCTGGGGCCAACGTCCTGACTTTC

clone size: .
J gene: TRBJ2-7
V gene: TRBV4-1
D gene: TRBD2
CDR3 protein: CASSQTRLRGSYEQYF
CDR3 DNA: TGCGCCAGCAGCCAAACCCGCTTGCGGGGGAGCTACGAGCAGTACTTC

clone size: .
J gene: TRBJ1-3
V gene: TRBV9
D gene: .
CDR3 protein: CASSVEGTSAGNTIYF
CDR3 DNA: TGTGCCAGCAGCGTAGAGGGGACAAGTGCTGGAAACACCATATATTTT

clone size: .
J gene: TRBJ2-3
V gene: TRBV5-6
D gene: .
CDR3 protein: CASSLDQAGTDTQYF
CDR3 DNA: TGTGCCAGCAGCTTGGATCAGGCCGGTACAGATACGCAGTATTTT

clone size: .
J gene: TRBJ1-5
V gene: TRBV4-1
D gene: .
CDR3 protein: CASSPQGVFSPQHF
CDR3 DNA: TGCGCCAGCAGCCCCCAGGGTGTGTTTTCCCCCCAGCATTTT

clone size: .
J gene: TRBJ2-3
V gene: TRBV3-1/TRBV3-2
D gene: TRBD2
CDR3 protein: CASSQGPGGDTDTQYF
CDR3 DNA: TGTGCCAGCAGCCAAGGCCCGGGGGGTGACACAGATACGCAGTATTTT

clone size: .
J gene: TRBJ2-7
V gene: TRBV3-1/TRBV3-2
D gene: .
CDR3 protein: CASSQDWRQGYEQYF
CDR3 DNA: TGTGCCAGCAGCCAAGATTGGCGGCAAGGCTACGAGCAGTACTTC

clone size: .
J gene: TRBJ1-2
V gene: TRBV7-9
D gene: .
CDR3 protein: CASSLEGQNPYGYTF
CDR3 DNA: TGTGCCAGCAGCTTAGAGGGGCAGAACCCCTATGGCTACACCTTC

clone size: .
J gene: TRBJ2-3
V gene: TRBV11-2
D gene: .
CDR3 protein: CASSPLTQSGDTQYF
CDR3 DNA: TGTGCCAGCAGCCCTCTGACCCAATCGGGAGATACGCAGTATTTT

clone size: .
J gene: TRBJ1-1
V gene: TRBV3-1/TRBV3-2
D gene: .
CDR3 protein: CASSHRDSAEAFF
CDR3 DNA: TGTGCCAGCAGCCACAGGGATTCGGCTGAAGCTTTCTTT

clone size: .
J gene: TRBJ1-2
V gene: TRBV12-3/TRBV12-4
D gene: .
CDR3 protein: CASSFLGSGGYTF
CDR3 DNA: TGTGCCAGCAGTTTTCTAGGTTCTGGAGGCTACACCTTC

clone size: .
J gene: TRBJ1-5
V gene: TRBV15
D gene: .
CDR3 protein: CATSRGSQGNQPQHF
CDR3 DNA: TGTGCCACCAGCAGAGGGTCACAGGGCAATCAGCCCCAGCATTTT

clone size: .
J gene: TRBJ2-5
V gene: TRBV5-1
D gene: .
CDR3 protein: CASSLGGAAIQETQYF
CDR3 DNA: TGCGCCAGCAGCTTGGGCGGGGCGGCAATTCAAGAGACCCAGTACTTC

clone size: .
J gene: TRBJ2-1
V gene: TRBV6-4
D gene: TRBD2
CDR3 protein: CASSDKGGGAGNEQFF
CDR3 DNA: TGTGCCAGCAGTGACAAGGGCGGGGGGGCCGGCAATGAGCAGTTCTTC

clone size: .
J gene: TRBJ2-3
V gene: TRBV3-1/TRBV3-2
D gene: TRBD2
CDR3 protein: CASSQLRGDADTQYF
CDR3 DNA: TGTGCCAGCAGCCAACTACGGGGGGATGCGGATACGCAGTATTTT

clone size: .
J gene: TRBJ2-7
V gene: TRBV4-3
D gene: TRBD2
CDR3 protein: CASSQDRRGTYEQYF
CDR3 DNA: TGCGCCAGCAGCCAAGATCGGCGGGGGACGTACGAGCAGTACTTC

clone size: .
J gene: TRBJ1-1
V gene: TRBV19
D gene: TRBD1
CDR3 protein: CASSSPRDRDRDEAFF
CDR3 DNA: TGTGCCAGTAGTTCCCCTCGGGACCGGGACAGGGATGAAGCTTTCTTT

clone size: .
J gene: TRBJ1-2
V gene: TRBV3-1/TRBV3-2
D gene: .
CDR3 protein: CASSQGRGHNYGYTF
CDR3 DNA: TGTGCCAGCAGCCAAGGTCGCGGCCATAACTATGGCTACACCTTC

clone size: .
J gene: TRBJ1-3
V gene: TRBV7-2
D gene: .
CDR3 protein: CASSLVVDAGIGNTIYF
CDR3 DNA: TGTGCCAGCAGCTTAGTAGTGGATGCGGGGATCGGAAACACCATATATTTT

clone size: .
J gene: TRBJ2-7
V gene: TRBV28
D gene: .
CDR3 protein: CASRGGHDEQYF
CDR3 DNA: TGTGCCAGCAGGGGAGGACACGACGAGCAGTACTTC

clone size: .
J gene: TRBJ1-1
V gene: TRBV25-1
D gene: .
CDR3 protein: CASSEKNRVITEAFF
CDR3 DNA: TGTGCCAGCAGTGAGAAAAACAGGGTAATCACTGAAGCTTTCTTT

clone size: .
J gene: TRBJ2-7
V gene: TRBV4-3
D gene: TRBD1
CDR3 protein: CASSQGARQGYYEQYF
CDR3 DNA: TGCGCCAGCAGCCAAGGGGCCAGACAGGGTTACTACGAGCAGTACTTC

clone size: .
J gene: TRBJ2-6
V gene: TRBV28
D gene: .
CDR3 protein: CASSFRGVGANVLTF
CDR3 DNA: TGTGCCAGCAGTTTCCGGGGTGTTGGGGCCAACGTCCTGACTTTC

clone size: .
J gene: TRBJ1-6
V gene: TRBV7-2
D gene: TRBD1
CDR3 protein: CASSSGGQGIISYNSPLHF
CDR3 DNA: TGTGCCAGCAGCTCGGGGGGACAGGGCATAATATCTTATAATTCACCCCTCCACTTT

clone size: .
J gene: TRBJ1-5
V gene: TRBV6-5
D gene: .
CDR3 protein: CASSPDKGQPQHF
CDR3 DNA: TGTGCCAGCAGCCCGGACAAGGGGCAGCCCCAGCATTTT

clone size: .
J gene: TRBJ2-7
V gene: TRBV27
D gene: TRBD2
CDR3 protein: CASSYRGLAGASYEQYF
CDR3 DNA: TGTGCCAGCAGTTACCGCGGACTAGCGGGAGCCTCCTACGAGCAGTACTTC

clone size: .
J gene: TRBJ2-1
V gene: TRBV11-2
D gene: TRBD2
CDR3 protein: CASSLSGRAFYINEQFF
CDR3 DNA: TGTGCCAGCAGCTTATCTGGGAGGGCCTTTTATATTAATGAGCAGTTCTTC

clone size: once
J gene: TRBJ1-5
V gene: TRBV28
D gene: TRBD1
CDR3 protein: CASSGQGGGGNQPQHF
CDR3 DNA: TGTGCCAGCAGTGGACAGGGAGGGGGAGGGAATCAGCCCCAGCATTTT

clone size: .
J gene: TRBJ2-7
V gene: TRBV18
D gene: TRBD1
CDR3 protein: CASSPRGQGIYREQYF
CDR3 DNA: TGTGCCAGCTCACCCCGGGGACAGGGGATCTATAGAGAGCAGTACTTC

clone size: .
J gene: TRBJ2-5
V gene: TRBV28
D gene: .
CDR3 protein: CASRWRGGVETQYF
CDR3 DNA: TGTGCCAGCAGGTGGAGGGGCGGCGTGGAGACCCAGTACTTC

clone size: .
J gene: TRBJ2-2
V gene: TRBV7-3
D gene: .
CDR3 protein: CASSFRPGTPTGELFF
CDR3 DNA: TGTGCCAGCAGCTTCCGACCCGGGACTCCCACCGGGGAGCTGTTTTTT

clone size: .
J gene: TRBJ2-5
V gene: TRBV5-4
D gene: TRBD2
CDR3 protein: CASSITSGTRETQYF
CDR3 DNA: TGTGCCAGCAGCATCACTAGCGGGACTCGGGAGACCCAGTACTTC